This paragraph reports one T cell receptor (beta chain). This clonotype has just a few counts. Its target antigen remains unknown. No quality values exist for individual bases; no much larger clone is one base distant. The junction shows trimming of 5 bases on V and 0 bases on J, and the gene matches do not reach 7 bases of it. CDR1 and CDR2 (SEHNR, FQNEAQ) derive from the germline V gene (reference sequence). From the cysteine up to the phenylalanine, the CDR3 has a length of 16 residues. The only DNA kept is the CDR3, 48 bases in frame from the first base. The data derive from a study of T cell repertoires in cytomegalovirus infection (dated by TCRdb to about 2019). With regard to the full study: Peptide stimulations targeted recently identified HLA-C-restricted CMV epitopes, whose presentation resists viral immunomodulation, together with well-studied HLA-B-restricted epitopes. Donor HLA type was relevant to the analysis, as public TCR beta signatures indicated carriage of CMV infection together with the matching HLA type. Broad study findings and their caveats: In both this cohort and an independent cohort of more than 350 donors, the cumulative frequency of public TCR beta family members distinguished carriers of CMV infection plus the relevant HLA type. In the ex vivo response, HLA-C-restricted CMV-specific TCR beta clonotypes were dominant, and in two of eight donors the single most frequent clonotype came from this HLA-C-restricted group.

This specimen's treatment or condition label, per the study, means: in vitro stimulation with specific CMV peptide epitopes to enrich CMV-specific T cells. TCRdb shows the sequencer as Illumina HiSeq 1500. TCRdb took the public reads, trimmed them with fastp at Q25, ran MiXCR for clone calling and kept in-frame beta chains. Rows with a matching CDR3 protein are joined into one entry that keeps the most common DNA and genes. The sample profile shows around 55,000 distinct CDR3 sequences; about 18% of them were found once. 26% of the sample lies in the top ten. The input for sequencing was CD8+ T cells from cultured PBMCs, taken from culture after CMV antigen stimulation. This chain is built from TRBV7-9 and TRBJ2-5; TRBD1 agrees with 9 junctional bases. This receptor was identified in a human donor in good health (CMV status not recorded). Some clones in this sample may be carry-over from other donors' samples. The CDR3 here reads CASSGFRTGDQETQYF. The DNA reads as follows: TGTGCCAGCAGCGGATTCCGGACAGGGGACCAAGAGACCCAGTACTTC.